The 21 T cell receptor beta chains below were found in one sample sequenced in a study of blood T cell repertoires in COVID-19. Clones were read by immunoSEQ multiplex PCR, and TCRdb kept only the in-frame ones, dropping some. The sample lists roughly 250,000 clones; around 86% were seen once. The sequenced sample consisted of peripheral blood. The source of these receptors is a woman aged 55-70 years with active or convalescent COVID-19.

This clone was picked up many times. This chain connects TRBV3-1 (or the pseudogene TRBV3-2) to TRBJ2-7, with TRBD2 identical over 10 bases. This CDR3 contains 15 residues. The V and J ends lost 1 base and 3 bases, in that order; junction bases with no gene match: 3. The germline V gene encodes CDR1 LGHDT and CDR2 YNNKEL (reference sequence). The CDR3 protein is CASSQGSGGLYEQYF. CDR3 bases: TGTGCCAGCAGCCAAGGTAGCGGGGGGCTCTACGAGCAGTACTTC.

The V and J genes are TRBV6-5 and TRBJ2-1, with D maybe TRBD2 (5 bases). This CDR3 contains 14 residues. The germline V gene has CDR1 MNHEY and CDR2 SVGAGI. The germline V and J ends were trimmed by 2 bases and 7 bases, with 12 bases remaining between them. CDR3 DNA sequence: TGTGCCAGCAGTTACGAACTAGGTCGGAATGAGCAGTTCTTC. It encodes CASSYELGRNEQFF.

The chain carries TRBV4-1 and TRBJ2-7, with D perhaps TRBD1 (5 bases). V lost 0 bases and J 2 bases, leaving 17 bases between the germline ends. This CDR3 has 17 residues. Germline values: CDR1 MGHRA, CDR2 YSYEKL. Here the CDR3 reads CASSQDIRAQGAYEQYF. The CDR3 region has the DNA TGCGCCAGCAGCCAAGATATCAGGGCCCAAGGAGCCTACGAGCAGTACTTC.

The chain links TRBV18 to TRBJ1-1, with D uncertain. CDR3 size: 13 residues. V gave up 1 base and J gave up 0 bases, with 3 bases separating them. Germline lookup yields CDR1 KGHSH and CDR2 LQKENI. DNA of the CDR3: TGTGCCAGCTCACCACGAGTGAACACTGAAGCTTTCTTT. Amino acid sequence: CASSPRVNTEAFF. The full variable domain, in which reference TRBV18 and TRBJ1-1 provide the parts outside the CDR3, is NAGVMQNPRHLVRRRGQEARLRCSPMKGHSHVYWYRQLPEEGLKFMVYLQKENIIDESGMPKERFSAEFPKEGPSILRIQQVVRGDSAAYFCASSPRVNTEAFFGQGTRLTVV.

In its sample, this clone was seen once. The V and J genes are TRBV7-9 and TRBJ2-7; TRBD1 agrees at 7 bases. CDR1 is SEHNR and CDR2 is FQNEAQ in the germline V gene (reference sequence). With 5 bases clipped from V and 2 bases from J, the junction kept 6 bases outside the gene matches. CDR3 size: 14 residues. CDR3 sequence reads: CASSPGQETYEQYF. In DNA, the CDR3 is TGTGCCAGCAGCCCCGGACAGGAGACCTACGAGCAGTACTTC.

About this clone itself: Distinct nucleotide sequences in the sample also encode this CDR3. The J gene is TRBJ2-2, the V gene TRBV5-1; 8 bases agree with TRBD1. Germline values: CDR1 SGHRS, CDR2 YFSETQ. The CDR3 runs to 14 residues. V lost 5 bases, J lost 3 bases, and 3 bases stayed unmatched. The CDR3 DNA reads TGCGCCAGCAGTGTACAGGGGGACACCGGGGAGCTGTTTTTT. This codes for CASSVQGDTGELFF.

The J gene is TRBJ1-5, the V gene TRBV19, with a weak D call TRBD1 (5 bases). V shed 7 bases and J shed 4 bases, with 17 bases lying between them. Germline V CDR1 and CDR2: LNHDA, SQIVND (reference sequence). This CDR3 region has 15 residues. The CDR3 bases are TGTGCCAGTACCCAATCCCCGGGGGGTAATCAGCCCCAGCATTTT. It codes for CASTQSPGGNQPQHF. The variable domain in full, completed from reference TRBV19 and TRBJ1-5, reads DGGITQSPKYLFRKEGQNVTLSCEQNLNHDAMYWYRQDPGQGLRLIYYSQIVNDFQKGDIAEGYSVSREKKESFPLTVTSAQKNPTAFYLCASTQSPGGNQPQHFGDGTRLSIL.

The chain recombines TRBV30 with TRBJ2-7; 7 bases line up with TRBD1. Trimming removed 5 bases from V and 4 bases from J; junction bases left unmatched: 8. This CDR3 is 13 amino acids long. Germline CDR1 and CDR2: GTSNPN and SVGIG (reference sequence). CDR3 protein: CAWSSGQLYEQYF. The CDR3 nucleotides are TGTGCCTGGTCATCGGGACAGCTTTACGAGCAGTACTTC.

V and J are TRBV6-4 and TRBJ2-2, with 10 bases that match TRBD2. This CDR3 is built from 16 residues. From germline, CDR1 is MRHNA and CDR2 SNTAGT. V shed 8 bases and J 1 base; nucleotides not matched to a gene: 7. CDR3 residues: CASGVAGGLNTGELFF. CDR3 nucleotides: TGTGCCAGCGGAGTAGCGGGGGGCCTGAACACCGGGGAGCTGTTTTTT.

This chain joins TRBV3-1 (or the pseudogene TRBV3-2) and TRBJ1-3; D remains ambiguous. There are 14 residues in the CDR3. V gave up 4 bases and J gave up 2 bases, with 9 bases separating them. Germline CDR1 and CDR2: LGHDT and YNNKEL (reference sequence). This chain's CDR3 is CASSLGLAGNTIYF. The CDR3 region has the DNA TGTGCCAGCAGCCTCGGACTGGCTGGAAACACCATATATTTT.

The rearrangement uses TRBV3-1 (or the pseudogene TRBV3-2) and TRBJ2-3; 8 bases are shared with TRBD2. The ends lost 1 base at V and 14 bases at J; junction bases unmatched: 11. This CDR3 comprises 14 residues. Germline values: CDR1 LGHDT, CDR2 YNNKEL (reference sequence). The CDR3 loop reads CASSQVSSGTATYF. The CDR3 nucleotides are TGTGCCAGCAGCCAAGTGAGTAGCGGGACGGCCACGTATTTT.

V gene TRBV7-2 combines with J gene TRBJ2-7; D might be TRBD2 (6 bases). The CDR3 contains 14 residues. CDR1 and CDR2 from the germline V gene are SGHTA and FQGNSA. V lost 1 base and J 8 bases, leaving 15 bases between the germline ends. CDR3 protein: CASSLDRLASKQYF. The CDR3 region has the DNA TGTGCCAGCAGCTTAGATCGGCTAGCGAGTAAGCAGTACTTC.

The genes are TRBV5-1 and TRBJ1-3; 9 bases agree with TRBD1. J gave up 3 bases and V 4 bases, and 5 bases lay outside the gene matches. Germline CDR1 and CDR2: SGHRS and YFSETQ. The CDR3 contains 15 residues. The CDR3 reads CASSARTGDGNTIYF. DNA for the CDR3: TGCGCCAGCAGCGCCAGGACAGGGGATGGAAACACCATATATTTT.

V is TRBV5-1 and J is TRBJ2-5; D is uncertain. Germline V gene data show CDR1 as SGHRS and CDR2 as YFSETQ. This CDR3 contains 11 residues. The V and J ends lost 4 bases and 3 bases respectively, with 4 bases between them. For the CDR3, the DNA is TGCGCCAGCAGCACTGAAGAGACCCAGTACTTC. Its translation is CASSTEETQYF.

The chain has TRBV12-1 and TRBJ1-3. TRBV12-1 is assigned pseudogene status. The CDR3 extends over 15 amino acids. This CDR3 reads CAGRWPEGCGNTIYF. The CDR3 DNA is TGTGCCGGAAGATGGCCGGAGGGTTGTGGAAACACCATATATTTT.

A remark on this clone: The same CDR3 is also encoded by other DNA sequences in this sample. The CDR3: CASSYPEMNTEAFF. The CDR3 bases are TGTGCCAGCAGTTACCCCGAGATGAACACTGAAGCTTTCTTT. The V gene is TRBV6-6, the J gene TRBJ1-1; D ambiguous. CDR3 length: 14 amino acids. Trimming took 2 bases from V and 0 from J, leaving 7 bases between them. CDR1 and CDR2 (germline): MNHNY, SVGAGI (reference sequence).

The V call is TRBV2, the J call TRBJ1-2, with D maybe TRBD1 (5 bases). V lost 1 base to trimming and J lost 8 bases, with 11 bases between them. In germline, CDR1 is SNHLY, CDR2 FYNNEI. The CDR3 contains 13 residues. CDR3: CASSEVPGLGYTF. As DNA, the CDR3 is TGTGCCAGCAGTGAAGTTCCAGGGCTAGGCTACACCTTC.

The chain uses TRBV5-4 and TRBJ2-3; 11 positions agree with TRBD2. Unmatched junction bases numbered 4, after V lost 1 base and J lost 0 bases. CDR3 size: 17 residues. Germline V gene lookup returns CDR1 SGHNT and CDR2 YYREEE (reference sequence). The CDR3 loop is CASSLPSGGFSTDTQYF. CDR3 coding DNA: TGTGCCAGCAGCTTGCCTAGCGGGGGGTTTAGCACAGATACGCAGTATTTT.

The rearrangement joins TRBV7-6 to TRBJ1-1; unclear D gene. Trimming left V 3 bases short and J 1 base short, with 6 bases between. CDR1 SGHVS and CDR2 FNYEAQ come from the germline V gene. The CDR3 length is 13 residues. The CDR3 sequence: CASSFAENTEAFF. The CDR3, as DNA: TGTGCCAGCAGCTTTGCAGAGAACACTGAAGCTTTCTTT.

This chain uses TRBV3-1 (or the pseudogene TRBV3-2) with TRBJ2-2; 9 nucleotides line up with TRBD1. The V gene end was trimmed by 2 bases and the J gene end by 4 bases; junction bases not matched to a gene: 11. The V gene's germline CDR1 is LGHDT and CDR2 YNNKEL (reference sequence). The CDR3 is 18 residues long. The CDR3 region is CASSQRSNRGQGTGELFF. The CDR3, as DNA: TGTGCCAGCAGCCAAAGGTCGAACAGGGGGCAGGGCACCGGGGAGCTGTTTTTT.

The CDR3 here is CASSLTGTGDYEQYF. CDR3 nucleotides: TGTGCCAGCAGCTTGACCGGGACAGGTGACTACGAGCAGTACTTC. The chain employs TRBV6-5 and TRBJ2-7, with 8 bases lining up with TRBD1. The J segment lost 3 bases and the V segment lost 6 bases, leaving 10 bases of the junction unmatched. The germline gives CDR1 MNHEY, CDR2 SVGAGI. The CDR3 sequence is 15 residues long.